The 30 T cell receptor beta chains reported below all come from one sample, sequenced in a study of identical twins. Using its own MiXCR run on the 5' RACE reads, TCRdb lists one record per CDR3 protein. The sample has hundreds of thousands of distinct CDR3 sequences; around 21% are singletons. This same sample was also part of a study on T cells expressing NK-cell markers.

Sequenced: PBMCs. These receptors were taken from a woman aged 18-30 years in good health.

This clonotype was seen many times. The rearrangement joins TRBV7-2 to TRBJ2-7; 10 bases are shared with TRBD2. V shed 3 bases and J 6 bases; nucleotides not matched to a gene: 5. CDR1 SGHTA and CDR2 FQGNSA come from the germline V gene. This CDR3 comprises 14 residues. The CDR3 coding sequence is TGTGCCAGCAGCTTGGGTAGCGGGAGGCGCGAGCAGTACTTC. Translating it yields CASSLGSGRREQYF.

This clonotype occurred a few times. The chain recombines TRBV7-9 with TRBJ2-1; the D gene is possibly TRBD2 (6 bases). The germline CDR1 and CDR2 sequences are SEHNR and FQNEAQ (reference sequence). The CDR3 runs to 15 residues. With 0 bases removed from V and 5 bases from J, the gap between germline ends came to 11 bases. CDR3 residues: CASSLASGLHNEQFF. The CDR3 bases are TGTGCCAGCAGCTTAGCCAGCGGACTACACAATGAGCAGTTCTTC.

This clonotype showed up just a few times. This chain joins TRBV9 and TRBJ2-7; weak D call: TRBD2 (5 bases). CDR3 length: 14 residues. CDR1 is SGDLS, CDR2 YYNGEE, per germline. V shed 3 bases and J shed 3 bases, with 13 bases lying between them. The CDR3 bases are TGTGCCAGCAGCGACGGTGGAGGTTTCTACGAGCAGTACTTC. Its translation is CASSDGGGFYEQYF.

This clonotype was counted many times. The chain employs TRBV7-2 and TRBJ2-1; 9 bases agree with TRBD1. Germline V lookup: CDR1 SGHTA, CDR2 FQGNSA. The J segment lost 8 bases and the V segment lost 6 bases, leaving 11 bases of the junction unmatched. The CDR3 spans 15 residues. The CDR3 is CASSLSGQGGDEQFF. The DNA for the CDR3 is TGTGCCAGCAGTCTGTCGGGACAGGGAGGAGATGAGCAGTTCTTC. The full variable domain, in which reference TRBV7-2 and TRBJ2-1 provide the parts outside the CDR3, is GAGVSQSPSNKVTEKGKDVELRCDPISGHTALYWYRQSLGQGLEFLIYFQGNSAPDKSGLPSDRFSAERTGGSVSTLTIQRTQQEDSAVYLCASSLSGQGGDEQFFGPGTRLTVL.

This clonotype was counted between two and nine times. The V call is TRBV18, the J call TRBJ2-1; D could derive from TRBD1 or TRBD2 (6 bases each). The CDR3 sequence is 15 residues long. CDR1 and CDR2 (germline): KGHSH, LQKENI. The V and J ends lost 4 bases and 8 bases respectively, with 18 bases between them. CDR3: CASSLGPGAQDEQFF. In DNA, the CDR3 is TGTGCCAGCTCACTGGGACCGGGGGCTCAGGATGAGCAGTTCTTC.

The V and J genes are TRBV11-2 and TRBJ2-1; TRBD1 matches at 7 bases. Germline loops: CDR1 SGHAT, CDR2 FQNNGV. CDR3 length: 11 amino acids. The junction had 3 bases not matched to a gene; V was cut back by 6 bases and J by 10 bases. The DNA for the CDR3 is TGTGCCAGCAGGACAGGGCTGGAGCAGTTCTTC. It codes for CASRTGLEQFF.

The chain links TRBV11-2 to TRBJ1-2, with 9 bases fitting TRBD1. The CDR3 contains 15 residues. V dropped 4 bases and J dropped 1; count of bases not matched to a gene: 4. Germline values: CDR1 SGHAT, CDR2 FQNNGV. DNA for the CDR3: TGTGCCAGCAGCTCAGGACAGGGGATTAACTATGGCTACACCTTC. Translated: CASSSGQGINYGYTF.

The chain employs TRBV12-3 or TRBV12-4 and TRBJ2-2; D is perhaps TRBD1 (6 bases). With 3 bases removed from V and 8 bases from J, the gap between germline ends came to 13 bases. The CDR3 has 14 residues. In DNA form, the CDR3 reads TGTGCCAGCAGTTTCGCAGGGGATAAAGGGGAGCTGTTTTTT. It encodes CASSFAGDKGELFF.

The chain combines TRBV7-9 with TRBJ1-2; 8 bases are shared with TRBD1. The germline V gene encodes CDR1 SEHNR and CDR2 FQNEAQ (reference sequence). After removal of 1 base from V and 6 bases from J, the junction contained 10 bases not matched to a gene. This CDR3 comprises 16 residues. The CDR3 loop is CASSLEPWTGKDGYTF. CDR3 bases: TGTGCCAGCAGCTTAGAACCCTGGACAGGGAAGGATGGCTACACCTTC.

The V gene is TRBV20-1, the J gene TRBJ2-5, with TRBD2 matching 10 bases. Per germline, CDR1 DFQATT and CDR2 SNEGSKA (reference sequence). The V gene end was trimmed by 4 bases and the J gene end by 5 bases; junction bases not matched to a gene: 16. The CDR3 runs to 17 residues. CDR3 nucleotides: TGCAGTGCTAATGAGCGGGGGGGGTATTCAGGCGTGGAGACCCAGTACTTC. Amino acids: CSANERGGYSGVETQYF.

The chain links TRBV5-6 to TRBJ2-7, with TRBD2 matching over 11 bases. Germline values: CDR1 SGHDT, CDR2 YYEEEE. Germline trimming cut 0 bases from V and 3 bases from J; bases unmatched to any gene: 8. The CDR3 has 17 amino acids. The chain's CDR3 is CASSLEGGTSGYYEQYF. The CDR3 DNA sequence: TGTGCCAGCAGCTTGGAAGGGGGGACTAGCGGATACTACGAGCAGTACTTC. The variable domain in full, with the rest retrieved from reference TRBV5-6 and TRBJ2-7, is DAGVTQSPTHLIKTRGQQVTLRCSPKSGHDTVSWYQQALGQGPQFIFQYYEEEERQRGNFPDRFSGHQFPNYSSELNVNALLLGDSALYLCASSLEGGTSGYYEQYFGPGTRLTVT.

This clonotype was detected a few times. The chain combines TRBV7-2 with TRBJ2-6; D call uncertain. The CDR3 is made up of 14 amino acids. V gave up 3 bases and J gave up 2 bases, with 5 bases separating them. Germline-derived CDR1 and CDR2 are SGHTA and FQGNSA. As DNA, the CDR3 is TGTGCCAGCAGCTTCGACACTGGGGCCAACGTCCTGACTTTC. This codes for CASSFDTGANVLTF.

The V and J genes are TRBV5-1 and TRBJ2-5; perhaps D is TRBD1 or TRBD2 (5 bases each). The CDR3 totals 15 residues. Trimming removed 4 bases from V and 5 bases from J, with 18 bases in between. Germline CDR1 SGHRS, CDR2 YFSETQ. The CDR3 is CASSVLGGLGETQYF. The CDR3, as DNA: TGCGCCAGCAGCGTCCTTGGGGGTCTCGGCGAGACCCAGTACTTC.

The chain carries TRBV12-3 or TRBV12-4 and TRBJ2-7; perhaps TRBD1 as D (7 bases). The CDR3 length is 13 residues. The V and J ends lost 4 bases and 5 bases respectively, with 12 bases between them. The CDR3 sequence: CASSWRGRHEQYF. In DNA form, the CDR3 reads TGTGCCAGCAGTTGGAGGGGGCGGCACGAGCAGTACTTC.

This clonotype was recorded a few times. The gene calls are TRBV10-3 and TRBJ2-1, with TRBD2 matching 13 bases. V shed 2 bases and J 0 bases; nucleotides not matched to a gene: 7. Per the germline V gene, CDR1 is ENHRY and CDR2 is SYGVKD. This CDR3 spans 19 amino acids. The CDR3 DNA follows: TGTGCCATCAGTGAGAGGACTAGCGGGGGACCGAGCTCCTACAATGAGCAGTTCTTC. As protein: CAISERTSGGPSSYNEQFF.

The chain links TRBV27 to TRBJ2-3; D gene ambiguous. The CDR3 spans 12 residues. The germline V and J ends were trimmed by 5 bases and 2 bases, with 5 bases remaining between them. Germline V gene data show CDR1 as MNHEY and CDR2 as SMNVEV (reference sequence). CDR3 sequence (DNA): TGTGCCAGCAGTCACTTCACAGATACGCAGTATTTT. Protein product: CASSHFTDTQYF.

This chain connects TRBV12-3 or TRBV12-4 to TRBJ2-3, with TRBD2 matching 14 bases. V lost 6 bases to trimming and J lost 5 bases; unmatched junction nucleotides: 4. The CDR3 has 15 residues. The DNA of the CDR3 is TGTGCCAGCAGGGGGACTAGCGGGGGTCAAGATACGCAGTATTTT. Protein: CASRGTSGGQDTQYF.

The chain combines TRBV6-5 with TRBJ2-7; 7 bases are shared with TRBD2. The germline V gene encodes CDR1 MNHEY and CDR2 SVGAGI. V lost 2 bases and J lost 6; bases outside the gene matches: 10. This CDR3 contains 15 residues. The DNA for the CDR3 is TGTGCCAGCAGTTACACCGGAGGGAGGGTAGTCGAGCAGTACTTC. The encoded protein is CASSYTGGRVVEQYF.

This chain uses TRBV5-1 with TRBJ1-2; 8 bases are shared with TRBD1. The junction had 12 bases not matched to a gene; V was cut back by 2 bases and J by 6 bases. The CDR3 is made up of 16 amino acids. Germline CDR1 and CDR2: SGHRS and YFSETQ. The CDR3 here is CASSFWGGQGENGYTF. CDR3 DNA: TGCGCCAGCAGCTTTTGGGGAGGACAGGGAGAAAATGGCTACACCTTC.

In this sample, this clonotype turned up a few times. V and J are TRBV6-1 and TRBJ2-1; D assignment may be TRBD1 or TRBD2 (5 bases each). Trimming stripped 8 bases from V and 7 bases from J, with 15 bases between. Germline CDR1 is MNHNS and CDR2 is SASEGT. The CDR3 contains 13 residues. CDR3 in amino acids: CASWDHSGNEQFF. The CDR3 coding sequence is TGTGCCAGCTGGGACCATTCGGGGAATGAGCAGTTCTTC.

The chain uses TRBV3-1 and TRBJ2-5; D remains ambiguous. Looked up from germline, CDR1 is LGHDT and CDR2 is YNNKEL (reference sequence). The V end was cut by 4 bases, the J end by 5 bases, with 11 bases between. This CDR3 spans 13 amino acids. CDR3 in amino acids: CASSPPPSETQYF. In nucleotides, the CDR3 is TGTGCCAGCAGCCCGCCCCCGAGTGAGACCCAGTACTTC.

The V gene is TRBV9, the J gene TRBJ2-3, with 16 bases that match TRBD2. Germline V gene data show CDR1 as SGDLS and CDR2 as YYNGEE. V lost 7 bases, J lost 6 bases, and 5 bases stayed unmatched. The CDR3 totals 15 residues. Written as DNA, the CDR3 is TGTGCCAGCGCTCCGGGACTAGCGGGAGGGGATACGCAGTATTTT. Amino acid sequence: CASAPGLAGGDTQYF.

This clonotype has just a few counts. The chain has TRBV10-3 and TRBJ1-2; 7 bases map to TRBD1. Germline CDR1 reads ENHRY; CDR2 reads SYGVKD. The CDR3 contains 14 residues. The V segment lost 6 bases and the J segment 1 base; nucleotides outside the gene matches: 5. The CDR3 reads CAIREGTVNYGYTF. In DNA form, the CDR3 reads TGTGCCATCAGAGAGGGGACAGTTAACTATGGCTACACCTTC.

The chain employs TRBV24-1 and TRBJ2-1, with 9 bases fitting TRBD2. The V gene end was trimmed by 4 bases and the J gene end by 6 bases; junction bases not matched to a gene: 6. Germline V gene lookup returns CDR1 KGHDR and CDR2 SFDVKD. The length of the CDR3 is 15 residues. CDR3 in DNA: TGTGCCACCAGTGACCCGATTAGCGGGAGCAATGAGCAGTTCTTC. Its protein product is CATSDPISGSNEQFF.

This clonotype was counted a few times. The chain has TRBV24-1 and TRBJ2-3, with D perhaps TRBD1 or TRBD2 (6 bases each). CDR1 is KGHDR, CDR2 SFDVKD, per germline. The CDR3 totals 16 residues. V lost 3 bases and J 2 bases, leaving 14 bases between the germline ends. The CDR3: CATSDPRQDYTDTQYF. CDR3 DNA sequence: TGTGCCACCAGTGATCCCCGACAGGACTACACAGATACGCAGTATTTT.

CDR3 sequence reads: CASSYDSGQGVGEQFF. The CDR3 nucleotides read TGTGCCAGCAGCTACGATTCGGGACAGGGGGTTGGTGAGCAGTTCTTC. This rearrangement joins TRBV7-3 to TRBJ2-1; TRBD1 aligns across 11 bases. The germline V gene has CDR1 SGHTA and CDR2 FQGTGA. The V segment lost 4 bases and the J segment 9 bases; nucleotides outside the gene matches: 11. The CDR3 is 16 residues long.

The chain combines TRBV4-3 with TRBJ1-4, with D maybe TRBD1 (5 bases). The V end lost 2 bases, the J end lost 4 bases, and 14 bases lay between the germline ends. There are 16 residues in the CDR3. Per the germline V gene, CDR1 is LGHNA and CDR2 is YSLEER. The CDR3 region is CASSQRYQGNNEKLFF. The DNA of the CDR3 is TGCGCCAGCAGCCAAAGATACCAGGGTAATAATGAAAAACTGTTTTTT.

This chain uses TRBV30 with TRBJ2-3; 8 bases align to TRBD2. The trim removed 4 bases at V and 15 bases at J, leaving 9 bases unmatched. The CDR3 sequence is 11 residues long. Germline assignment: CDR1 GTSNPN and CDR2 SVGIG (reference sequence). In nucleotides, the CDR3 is TGTGCCTGGATTTTCGGGAGGGCCGGATATTTT. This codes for CAWIFGRAGYF.

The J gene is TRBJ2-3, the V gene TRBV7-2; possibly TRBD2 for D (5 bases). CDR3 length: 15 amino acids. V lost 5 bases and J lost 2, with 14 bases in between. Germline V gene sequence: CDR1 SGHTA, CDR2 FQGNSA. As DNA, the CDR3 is TGTGCCAGCAGCCCATTGCGTCGGGACACAGATACGCAGTATTTT. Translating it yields CASSPLRRDTDTQYF.

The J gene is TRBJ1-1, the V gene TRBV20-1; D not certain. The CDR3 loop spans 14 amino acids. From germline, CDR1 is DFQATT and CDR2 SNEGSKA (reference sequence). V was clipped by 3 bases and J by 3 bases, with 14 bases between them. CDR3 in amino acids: CSASPPRVYTEAFF. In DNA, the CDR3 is TGCAGTGCTAGCCCCCCGCGGGTGTACACTGAAGCTTTCTTT.